Sequencing of this TCR beta chain was carried out in a study of patients and donors after allogeneic stem cell transplantation. TCRdb reprocessed the RT-PCR reads via MiXCR and lists one record per CDR3 protein. The sample lists roughly 230,000 distinct CDR3 sequences, 13% to 15% occurring once. This clonotype has more than one count but fewer than ten. CDR1 and CDR2 (germline): SGHDT, YYEEEE. V lost 10 bases, J lost 0 bases, and 9 bases stayed unmatched. The CDR3 is 16 amino acids. The clonotype originates from a human donor who was either an allogeneic HSCT recipient or a stem cell or donor lymphocyte infusion donor (not recorded which). It is not recorded whose cells these are; they may come from a transplant donor. The sequenced sample consisted of blood, either unsorted or a sorted T cell fraction (not recorded which). V is TRBV5-6 and J is TRBJ2-6; 8 nucleotides agree with TRBD1. The CDR3 loop reads CAGRTGPDSGANVLTF. The CDR3 region has the DNA TGTGCCGGTCGGACAGGGCCCGACTCTGGGGCCAACGTCCTGACTTTC. Drawing the rest from reference TRBV5-6 and TRBJ2-6, the complete variable domain is DAGVTQSPTHLIKTRGQQVTLRCSPKSGHDTVSWYQQALGQGPQFIFQYYEEEERQRGNFPDRFSGHQFPNYSSELNVNALLLGDSALYLCAGRTGPDSGANVLTFGAGSRLTVL.